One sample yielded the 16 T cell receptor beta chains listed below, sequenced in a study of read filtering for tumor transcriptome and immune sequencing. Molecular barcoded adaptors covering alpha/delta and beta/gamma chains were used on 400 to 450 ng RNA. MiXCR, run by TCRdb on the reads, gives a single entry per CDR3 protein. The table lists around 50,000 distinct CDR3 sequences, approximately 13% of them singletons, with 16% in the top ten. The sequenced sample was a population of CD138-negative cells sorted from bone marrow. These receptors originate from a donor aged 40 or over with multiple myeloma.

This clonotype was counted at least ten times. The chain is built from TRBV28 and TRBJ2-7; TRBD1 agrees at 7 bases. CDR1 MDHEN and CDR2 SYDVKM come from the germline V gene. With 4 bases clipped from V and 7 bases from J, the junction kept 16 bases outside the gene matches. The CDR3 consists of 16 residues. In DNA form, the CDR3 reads TGTGCCAGCAGTTCCACCGGACAGGTCCTGGGGAAGGAGCAGTACTTC. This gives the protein CASSSTGQVLGKEQYF. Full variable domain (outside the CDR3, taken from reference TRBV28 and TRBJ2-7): DVKVTQSSRYLVKRTGEKVFLECVQDMDHENMFWYRQDPGLGLRLIYFSYDVKMKEKGDIPEGYSVSREKKERFSLILESASTNQTSMYLCASSSTGQVLGKEQYFGPGTRLTVT.

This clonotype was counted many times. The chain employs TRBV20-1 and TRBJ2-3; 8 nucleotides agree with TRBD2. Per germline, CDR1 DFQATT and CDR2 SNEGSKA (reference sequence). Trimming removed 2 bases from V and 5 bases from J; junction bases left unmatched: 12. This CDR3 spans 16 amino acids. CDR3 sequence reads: CSARRSGGGLGDTQYF. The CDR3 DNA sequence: TGCAGTGCTAGACGGTCGGGGGGGGGCTTGGGAGATACGCAGTATTTT.

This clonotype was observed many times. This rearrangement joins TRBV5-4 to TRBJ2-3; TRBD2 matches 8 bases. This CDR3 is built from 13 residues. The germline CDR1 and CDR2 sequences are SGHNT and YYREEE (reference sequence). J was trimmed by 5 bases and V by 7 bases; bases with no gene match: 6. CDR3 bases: TGTGCCAGCCCAGCGGGAGCGGGAGATACGCAGTATTTT. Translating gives CASPAGAGDTQYF.

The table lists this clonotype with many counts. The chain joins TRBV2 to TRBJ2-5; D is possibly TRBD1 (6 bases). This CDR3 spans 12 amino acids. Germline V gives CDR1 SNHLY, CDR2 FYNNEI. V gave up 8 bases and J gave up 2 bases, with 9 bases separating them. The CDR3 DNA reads TGTGCCAGCGTGACAGGTCAAGAGACCCAGTACTTC. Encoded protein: CASVTGQETQYF.

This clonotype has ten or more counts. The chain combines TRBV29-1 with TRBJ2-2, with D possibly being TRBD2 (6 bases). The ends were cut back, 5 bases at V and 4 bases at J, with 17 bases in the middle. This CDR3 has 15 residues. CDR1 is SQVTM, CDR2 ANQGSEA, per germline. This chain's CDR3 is CSVCRGAVGTGELFF. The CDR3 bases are TGCAGCGTTTGTCGCGGGGCCGTTGGCACCGGGGAGCTGTTTTTT.

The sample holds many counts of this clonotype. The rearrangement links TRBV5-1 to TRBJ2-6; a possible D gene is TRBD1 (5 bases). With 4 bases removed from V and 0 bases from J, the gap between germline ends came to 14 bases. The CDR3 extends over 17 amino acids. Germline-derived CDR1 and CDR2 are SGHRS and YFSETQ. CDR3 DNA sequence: TGCGCCAGCAGCGCGACAGTATCTAGCTCTGGGGCCAACGTCCTGACTTTC. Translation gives CASSATVSSSGANVLTF.

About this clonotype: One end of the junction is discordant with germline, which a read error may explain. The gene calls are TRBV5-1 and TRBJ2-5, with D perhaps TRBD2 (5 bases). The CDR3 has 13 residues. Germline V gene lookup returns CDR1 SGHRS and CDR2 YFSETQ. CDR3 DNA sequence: TGCCCCAGCAGCTTCACCGAGGGAGAGACACAGTACTTC. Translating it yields CPSSFTEGETQYF.

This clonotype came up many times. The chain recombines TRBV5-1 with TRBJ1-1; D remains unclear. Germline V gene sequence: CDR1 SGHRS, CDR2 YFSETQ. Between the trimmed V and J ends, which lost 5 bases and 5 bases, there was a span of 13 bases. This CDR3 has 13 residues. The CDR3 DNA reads TGCGCCAGCAGGCCGTCATTTGAGACTGAAGCTTTCTTT. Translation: CASRPSFETEAFF.

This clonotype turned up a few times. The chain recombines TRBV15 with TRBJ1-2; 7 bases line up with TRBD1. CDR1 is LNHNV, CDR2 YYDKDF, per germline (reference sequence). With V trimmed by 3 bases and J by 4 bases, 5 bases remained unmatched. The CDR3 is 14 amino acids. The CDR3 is CATSSDRAPYGYTF. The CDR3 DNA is TGTGCCACCAGCAGTGACAGGGCTCCCTATGGCTACACCTTC.

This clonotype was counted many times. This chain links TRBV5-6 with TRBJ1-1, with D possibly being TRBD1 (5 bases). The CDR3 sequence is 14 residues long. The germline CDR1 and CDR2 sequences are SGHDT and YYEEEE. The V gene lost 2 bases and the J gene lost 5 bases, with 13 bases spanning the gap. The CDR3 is CASSLGQGLTEAFF. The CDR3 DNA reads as TGTGCCAGCAGCTTAGGTCAGGGCTTGACTGAAGCTTTCTTT. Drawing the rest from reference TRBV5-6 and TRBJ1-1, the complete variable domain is DAGVTQSPTHLIKTRGQQVTLRCSPKSGHDTVSWYQQALGQGPQFIFQYYEEEERQRGNFPDRFSGHQFPNYSSELNVNALLLGDSALYLCASSLGQGLTEAFFGQGTRLTVV.

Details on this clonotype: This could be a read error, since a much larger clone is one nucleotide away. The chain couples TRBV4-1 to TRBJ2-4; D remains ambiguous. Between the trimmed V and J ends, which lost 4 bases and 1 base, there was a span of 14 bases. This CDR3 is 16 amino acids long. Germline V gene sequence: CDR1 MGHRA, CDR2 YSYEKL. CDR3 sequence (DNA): TGCGCCAGCAGCCCCGGGCCTGGGCGGGCCAAAAACATTCAGTACTTC. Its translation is CASSPGPGRAKNIQYF.

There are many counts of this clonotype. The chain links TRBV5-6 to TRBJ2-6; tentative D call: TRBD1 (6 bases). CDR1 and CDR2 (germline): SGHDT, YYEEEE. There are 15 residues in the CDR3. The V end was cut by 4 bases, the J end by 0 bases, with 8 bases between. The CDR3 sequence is CASSPTGSGANVLTF. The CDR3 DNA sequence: TGTGCCAGCAGCCCGACAGGCTCTGGGGCCAACGTCCTGACTTTC.

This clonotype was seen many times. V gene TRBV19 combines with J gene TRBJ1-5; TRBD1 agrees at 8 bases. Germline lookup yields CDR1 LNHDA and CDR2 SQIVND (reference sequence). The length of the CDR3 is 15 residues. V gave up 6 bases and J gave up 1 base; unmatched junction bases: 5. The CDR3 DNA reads TGTGCCAGTAGCCGGGACAGGTCCAGCAATCAGCCCCAGCATTTT. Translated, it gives CASSRDRSSNQPQHF.

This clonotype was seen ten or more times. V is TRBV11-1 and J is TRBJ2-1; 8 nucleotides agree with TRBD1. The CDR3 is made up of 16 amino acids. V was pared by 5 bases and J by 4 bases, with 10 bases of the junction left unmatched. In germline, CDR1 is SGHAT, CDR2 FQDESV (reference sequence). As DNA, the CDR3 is TGTGCCAGCAGCCCCCGACCGGGACAGGTGTACAATGAGCAGTTCTTC. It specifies CASSPRPGQVYNEQFF.

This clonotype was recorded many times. The CDR3 is CASSPSGQGVANYGYTF. The CDR3 nucleotides are TGTGCCAGTAGTCCATCGGGACAGGGTGTGGCCAACTATGGCTACACCTTC. The rearrangement uses TRBV19 and TRBJ1-2; 9 bases map to TRBD1. The CDR3 is made up of 17 amino acids. Germline V gene data show CDR1 as LNHDA and CDR2 as SQIVND (reference sequence). V lost 5 bases to trimming and J lost 2 bases; unmatched junction nucleotides: 12.

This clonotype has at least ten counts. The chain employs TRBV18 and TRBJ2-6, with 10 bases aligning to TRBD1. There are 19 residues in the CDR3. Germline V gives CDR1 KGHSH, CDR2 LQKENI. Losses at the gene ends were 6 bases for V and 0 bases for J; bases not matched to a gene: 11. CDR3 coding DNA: TGTGCCAGCTCGCTAAGACAGGGGGCCATTAGCTCTGGGGCCAACGTCCTGACTTTC. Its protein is CASSLRQGAISSGANVLTF.